This T cell receptor (beta chain) was profiled in a study of blood T cell repertoires in COVID-19. CDR3 length: 14 residues. Per germline, CDR1 MDHEN and CDR2 SYDVKM. The junction had 12 bases not matched to a gene; V was cut back by 6 bases and J by 8 bases. The repertoire was sequenced with immunoSEQ multiplex PCR; TCRdb's copy has only in-frame clones and lacks some. The sample holds approximately 72,000 clones; about 89% are singletons and the top ten take around 13%. The chain links TRBV28 to TRBJ1-2; 7 nucleotides line up with TRBD1. The sequence was collected from an older woman with acute or convalescent COVID-19. Sequencing input: peripheral blood. This chain's CDR3 is CASSQTGDQSGYTF. In nucleotides, the CDR3 is TGTGCCAGCAGCCAAACAGGGGACCAGAGCGGCTACACCTTC.